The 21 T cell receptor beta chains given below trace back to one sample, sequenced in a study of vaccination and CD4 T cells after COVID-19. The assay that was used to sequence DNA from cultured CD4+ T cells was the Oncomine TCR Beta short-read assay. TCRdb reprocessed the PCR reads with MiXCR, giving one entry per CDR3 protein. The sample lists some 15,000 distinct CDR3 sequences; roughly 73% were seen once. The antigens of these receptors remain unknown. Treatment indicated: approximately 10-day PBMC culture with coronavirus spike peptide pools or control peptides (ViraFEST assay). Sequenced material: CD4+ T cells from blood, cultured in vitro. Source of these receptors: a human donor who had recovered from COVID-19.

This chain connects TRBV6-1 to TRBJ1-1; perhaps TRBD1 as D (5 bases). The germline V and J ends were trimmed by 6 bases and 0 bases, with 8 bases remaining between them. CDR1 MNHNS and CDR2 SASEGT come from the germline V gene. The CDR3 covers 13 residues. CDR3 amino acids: CASRQQVNTEAFF. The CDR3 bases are TGTGCCAGCAGACAACAGGTGAACACTGAAGCTTTCTTT.

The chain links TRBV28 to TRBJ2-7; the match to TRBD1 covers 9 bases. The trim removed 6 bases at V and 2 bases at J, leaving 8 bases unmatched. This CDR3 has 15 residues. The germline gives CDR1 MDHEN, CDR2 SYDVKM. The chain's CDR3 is CASRGGDRAPYEQYF. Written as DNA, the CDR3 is TGTGCCAGCAGGGGGGGGGACAGGGCACCCTACGAGCAGTACTTC.

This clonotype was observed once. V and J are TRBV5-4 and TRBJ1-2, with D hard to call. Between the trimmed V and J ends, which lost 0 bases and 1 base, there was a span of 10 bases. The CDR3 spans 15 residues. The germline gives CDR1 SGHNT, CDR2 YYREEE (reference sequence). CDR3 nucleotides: TGTGCCAGCAGCTTGGGAGGTTGGGTTAACTATGGCTACACCTTC. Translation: CASSLGGWVNYGYTF. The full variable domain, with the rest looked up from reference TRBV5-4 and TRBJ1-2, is ETGVTQSPTHLIKTRGQQVTLRCSSQSGHNTVSWYQQALGQGPQFIFQYYREEENGRGNFPPRFSGLQFPNYSSELNVNALELDDSALYLCASSLGGWVNYGYTFGSGTRLTVV.

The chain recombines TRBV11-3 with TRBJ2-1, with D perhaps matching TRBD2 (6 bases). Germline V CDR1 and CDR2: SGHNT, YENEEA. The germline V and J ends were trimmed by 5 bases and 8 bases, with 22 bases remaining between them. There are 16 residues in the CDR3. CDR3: CASSPDGRGGIDEQFF. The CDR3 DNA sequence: TGTGCCAGCAGCCCCGATGGTCGGGGCGGGATCGATGAGCAGTTCTTC. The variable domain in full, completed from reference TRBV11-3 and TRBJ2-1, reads EAGVVQSPRYKIIEKKQPVAFWCNPISGHNTLYWYLQNLGQGPELLIRYENEEAVDDSQLPKDRFSAERLKGVDSTLKIQPAELGDSAVYLCASSPDGRGGIDEQFFGPGTRLTVL.

This CDR3 is CAITEETVNTEAFF. The CDR3 DNA is TGTGCCATCACCGAGGAAACAGTGAACACTGAAGCTTTCTTT. The chain couples TRBV10-3 to TRBJ1-1; D remains unclear. This CDR3 contains 14 residues. The germline V gene encodes CDR1 ENHRY and CDR2 SYGVKD. Trimming removed 7 bases from V and 0 bases from J, with 12 bases in between.

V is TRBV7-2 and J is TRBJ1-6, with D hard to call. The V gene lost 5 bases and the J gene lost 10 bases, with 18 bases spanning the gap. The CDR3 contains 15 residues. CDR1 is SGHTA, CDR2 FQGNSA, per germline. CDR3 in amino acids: CASSKEGPPVSPLHF. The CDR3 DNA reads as TGTGCCAGCAGCAAAGAAGGGCCGCCCGTCTCACCCCTCCACTTT.

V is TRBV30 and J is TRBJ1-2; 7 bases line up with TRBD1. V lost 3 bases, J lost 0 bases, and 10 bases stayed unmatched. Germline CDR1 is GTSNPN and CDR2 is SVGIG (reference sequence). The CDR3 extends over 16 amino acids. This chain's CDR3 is CAWRARGGSANYGYTF. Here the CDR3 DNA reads TGTGCCTGGAGGGCCAGGGGGGGTTCGGCTAACTATGGCTACACCTTC.

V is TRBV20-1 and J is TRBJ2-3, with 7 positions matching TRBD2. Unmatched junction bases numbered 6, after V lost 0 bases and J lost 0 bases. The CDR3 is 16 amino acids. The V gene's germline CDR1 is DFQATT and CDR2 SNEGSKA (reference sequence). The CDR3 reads CSARDPSGASTDTQYF. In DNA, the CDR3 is TGCAGTGCTAGAGACCCTAGCGGAGCTAGCACAGATACGCAGTATTTT.

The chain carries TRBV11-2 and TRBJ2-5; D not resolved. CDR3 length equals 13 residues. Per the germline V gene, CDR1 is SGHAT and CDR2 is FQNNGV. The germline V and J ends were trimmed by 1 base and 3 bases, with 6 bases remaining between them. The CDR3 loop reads CASSLGGKETQYF. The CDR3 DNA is TGTGCCAGCAGCTTAGGCGGAAAAGAGACCCAGTACTTC.

CDR3 amino acids: CATGTGSGYTF. The CDR3 coding sequence is TGTGCCACCGGGACAGGGTCAGGCTACACCTTC. The chain recombines TRBV24-1 with TRBJ1-2, with TRBD1 matching over 9 bases. This CDR3 comprises 11 residues. The germline gives CDR1 KGHDR, CDR2 SFDVKD. V dropped 9 bases and J dropped 8; count of bases not matched to a gene: 3.

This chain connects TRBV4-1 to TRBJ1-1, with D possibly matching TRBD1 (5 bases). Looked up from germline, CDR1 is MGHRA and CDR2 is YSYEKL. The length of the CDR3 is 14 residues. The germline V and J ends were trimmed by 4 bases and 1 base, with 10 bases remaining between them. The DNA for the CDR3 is TGCGCCAGCAGCCGACAGACGGAGAACACTGAAGCTTTCTTT. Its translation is CASSRQTENTEAFF.

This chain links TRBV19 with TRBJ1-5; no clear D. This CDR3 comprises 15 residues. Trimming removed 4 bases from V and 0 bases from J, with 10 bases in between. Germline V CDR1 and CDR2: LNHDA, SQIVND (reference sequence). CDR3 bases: TGTGCCAGTAGTAGTAAGGGCGGTAGCAATCAGCCCCAGCATTTT. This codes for CASSSKGGSNQPQHF. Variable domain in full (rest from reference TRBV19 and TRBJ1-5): DGGITQSPKYLFRKEGQNVTLSCEQNLNHDAMYWYRQDPGQGLRLIYYSQIVNDFQKGDIAEGYSVSREKKESFPLTVTSAQKNPTAFYLCASSSKGGSNQPQHFGDGTRLSIL.

CDR3 in amino acids: CASSYGRTAPSNEQFF. CDR3 nucleotide sequence: TGTGCCAGCAGTTACGGGCGTACGGCCCCAAGTAATGAGCAGTTCTTC. V usage is TRBV6-2 or TRBV6-3 and J usage is TRBJ2-1; D is ambiguous. From germline, CDR1 is MNHEY and CDR2 SVGEGT. V lost 2 bases and J lost 7, with 18 bases in between. This CDR3 comprises 16 residues.

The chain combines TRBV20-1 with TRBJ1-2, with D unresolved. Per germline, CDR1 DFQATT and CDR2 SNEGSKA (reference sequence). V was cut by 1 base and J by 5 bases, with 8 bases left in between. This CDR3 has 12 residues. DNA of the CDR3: TGCAGTGCTAGAGGAGGAGGGTATGGCTACACCTTC. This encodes CSARGGGYGYTF.

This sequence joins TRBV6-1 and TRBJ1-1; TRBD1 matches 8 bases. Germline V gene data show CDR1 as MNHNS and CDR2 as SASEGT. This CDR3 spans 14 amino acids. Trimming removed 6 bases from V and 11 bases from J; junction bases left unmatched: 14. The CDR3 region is CASRQGETGWEAFF. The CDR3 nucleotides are TGTGCCAGCAGACAGGGGGAGACCGGTTGGGAGGCTTTCTTT.

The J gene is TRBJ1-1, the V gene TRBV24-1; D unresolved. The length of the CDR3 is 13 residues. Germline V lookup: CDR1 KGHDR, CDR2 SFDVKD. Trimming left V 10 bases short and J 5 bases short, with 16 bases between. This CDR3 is CATVGTLGTEAFF. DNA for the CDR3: TGTGCCACGGTAGGTACGCTCGGGACTGAAGCTTTCTTT.

Here the CDR3 DNA reads TGTGCCAGCAGGGGGAGCGGGAAGACCGAGCAGTACTTC. It specifies CASRGSGKTEQYF. The chain carries TRBV27 and TRBJ2-7, with 7 bases identical to TRBD2. CDR3 size: 13 residues. Germline assignment: CDR1 MNHEY and CDR2 SMNVEV (reference sequence). V was clipped by 6 bases and J by 6 bases; unmatched bases: 8.

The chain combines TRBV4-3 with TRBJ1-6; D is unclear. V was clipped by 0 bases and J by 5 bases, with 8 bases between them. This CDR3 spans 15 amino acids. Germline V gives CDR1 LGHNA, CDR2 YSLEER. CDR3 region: CASSQDRGHNSPLHF. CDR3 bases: TGCGCCAGCAGCCAAGATCGAGGTCATAATTCACCCCTCCACTTT.

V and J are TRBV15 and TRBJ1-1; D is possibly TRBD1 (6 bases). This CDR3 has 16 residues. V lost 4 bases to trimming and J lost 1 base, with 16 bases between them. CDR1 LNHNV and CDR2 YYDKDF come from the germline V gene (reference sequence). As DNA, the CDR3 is TGTGCCACCAGCATAGAATGGACAGTCTGGAACACTGAAGCTTTCTTT. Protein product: CATSIEWTVWNTEAFF. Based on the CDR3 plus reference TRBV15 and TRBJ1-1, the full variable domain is DAMVIQNPRYQVTQFGKPVTLSCSQTLNHNVMYWYQQKSSQAPKLLFHYYDKDFNNEADTPDNFQSRRPNTSFCFLDIRSPGLGDTAMYLCATSIEWTVWNTEAFFGQGTRLTVV.

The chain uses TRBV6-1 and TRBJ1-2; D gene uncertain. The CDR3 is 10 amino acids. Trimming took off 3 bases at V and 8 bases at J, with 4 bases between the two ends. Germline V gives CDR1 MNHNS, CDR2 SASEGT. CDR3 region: CASSEIGYTF. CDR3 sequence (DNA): TGTGCCAGCAGTGAGATCGGCTACACCTTC.

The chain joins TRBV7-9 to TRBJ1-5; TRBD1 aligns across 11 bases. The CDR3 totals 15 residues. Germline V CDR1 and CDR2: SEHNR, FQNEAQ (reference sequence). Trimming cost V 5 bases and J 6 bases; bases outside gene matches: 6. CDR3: CASSRGQGVGQPQHF. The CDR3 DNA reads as TGTGCCAGCAGCCGGGGACAGGGGGTTGGTCAGCCCCAGCATTTT.